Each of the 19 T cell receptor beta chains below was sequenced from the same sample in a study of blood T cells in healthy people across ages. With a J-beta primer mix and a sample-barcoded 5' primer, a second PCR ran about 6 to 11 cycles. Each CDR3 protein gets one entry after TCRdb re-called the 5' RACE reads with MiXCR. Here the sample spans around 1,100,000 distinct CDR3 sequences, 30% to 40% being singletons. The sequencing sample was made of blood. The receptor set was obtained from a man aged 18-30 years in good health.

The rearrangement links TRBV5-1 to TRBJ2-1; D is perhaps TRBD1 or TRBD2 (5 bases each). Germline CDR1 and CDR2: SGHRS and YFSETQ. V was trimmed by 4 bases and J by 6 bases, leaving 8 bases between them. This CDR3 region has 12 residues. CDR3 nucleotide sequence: TGCGCCAGCAGCGAGGGGATCAATGAGCAGTTCTTC. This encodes CASSEGINEQFF.

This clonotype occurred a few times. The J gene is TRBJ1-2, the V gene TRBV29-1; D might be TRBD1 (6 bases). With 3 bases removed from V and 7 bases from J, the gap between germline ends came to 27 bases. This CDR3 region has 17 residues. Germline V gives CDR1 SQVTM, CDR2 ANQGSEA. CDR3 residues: CSVDSQGKGPPLPGYTF. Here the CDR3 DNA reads TGCAGCGTTGACTCTCAGGGGAAGGGTCCGCCACTACCTGGCTACACCTTC.

CDR3 region: CAWSDEGTNYGYTF. DNA of the CDR3: TGTGCCTGGAGCGATGAAGGAACTAACTATGGCTACACCTTC. This chain links TRBV30 with TRBJ1-2; D remains unclear. This CDR3 comprises 14 residues. The ends were cut back, 3 bases at V and 0 bases at J, with 11 bases in the middle. Germline V lookup: CDR1 GTSNPN, CDR2 SVGIG (reference sequence).

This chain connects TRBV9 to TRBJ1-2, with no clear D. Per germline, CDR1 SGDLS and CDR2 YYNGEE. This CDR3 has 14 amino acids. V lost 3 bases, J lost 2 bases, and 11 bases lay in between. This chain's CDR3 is CASSAGTINYGYTF. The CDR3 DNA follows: TGTGCCAGCAGCGCGGGAACCATAAACTATGGCTACACCTTC.

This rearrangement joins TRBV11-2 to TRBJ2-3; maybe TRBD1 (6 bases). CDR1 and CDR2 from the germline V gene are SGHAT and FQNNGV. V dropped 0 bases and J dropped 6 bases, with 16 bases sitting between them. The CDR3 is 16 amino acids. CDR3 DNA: TGTGCCAGCAGCTTAGATCTCGAAGGGGGTATGGATACGCAGTATTTT. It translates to CASSLDLEGGMDTQYF.

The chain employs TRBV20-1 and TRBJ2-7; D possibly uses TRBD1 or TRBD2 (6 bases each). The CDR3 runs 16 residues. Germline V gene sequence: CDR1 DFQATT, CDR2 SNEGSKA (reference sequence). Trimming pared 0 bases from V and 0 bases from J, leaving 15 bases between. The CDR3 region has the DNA TGCAGTGCTAGAGATATGGGGGGCTTAACCTCCTACGAGCAGTACTTC. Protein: CSARDMGGLTSYEQYF.

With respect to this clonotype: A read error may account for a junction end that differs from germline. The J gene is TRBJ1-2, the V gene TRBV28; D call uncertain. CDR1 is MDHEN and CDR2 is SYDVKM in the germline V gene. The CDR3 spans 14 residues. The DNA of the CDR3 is TGTGCCAGCAGTTTTCAGATCTTTAACTATGGCTACATCTTC. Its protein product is CASSFQIFNYGYIF.

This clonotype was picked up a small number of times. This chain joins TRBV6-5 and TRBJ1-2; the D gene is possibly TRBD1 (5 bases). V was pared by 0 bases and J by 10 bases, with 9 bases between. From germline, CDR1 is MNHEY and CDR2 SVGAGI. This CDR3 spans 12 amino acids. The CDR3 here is CASSYSQGTYTF. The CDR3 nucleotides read TGTGCCAGCAGTTACTCCCAGGGAACCTACACCTTC.

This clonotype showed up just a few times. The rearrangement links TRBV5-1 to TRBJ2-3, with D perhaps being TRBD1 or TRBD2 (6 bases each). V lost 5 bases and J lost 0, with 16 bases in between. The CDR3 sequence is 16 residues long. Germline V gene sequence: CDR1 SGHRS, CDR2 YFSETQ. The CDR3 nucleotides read TGCGCCAGCAGATGGGGGGCAGGCTCTAGCACAGATACGCAGTATTTT. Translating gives CASRWGAGSSTDTQYF.

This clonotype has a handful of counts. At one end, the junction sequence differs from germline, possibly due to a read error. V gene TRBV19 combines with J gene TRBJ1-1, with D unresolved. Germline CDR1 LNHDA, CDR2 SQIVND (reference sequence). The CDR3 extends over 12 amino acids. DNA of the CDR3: TGTGCCAGTAGTAGATGGAACAGTGAAGCTTTCTTT. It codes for CASSRWNSEAFF.

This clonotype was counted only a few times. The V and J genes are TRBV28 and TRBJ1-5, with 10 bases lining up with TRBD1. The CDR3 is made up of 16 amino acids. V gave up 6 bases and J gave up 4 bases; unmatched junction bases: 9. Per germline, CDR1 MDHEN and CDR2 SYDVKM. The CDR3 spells CASRFTGTGVNQPQHF. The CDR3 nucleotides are TGTGCCAGCAGATTTACCGGGACAGGGGTAAATCAGCCCCAGCATTTT.

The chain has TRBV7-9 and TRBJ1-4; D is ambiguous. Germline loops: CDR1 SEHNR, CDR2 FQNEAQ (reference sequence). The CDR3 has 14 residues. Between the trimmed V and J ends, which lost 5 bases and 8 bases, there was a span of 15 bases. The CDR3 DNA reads TGTGCCAGCAGCGGTGCGGGGTTACGGGAAAAACTGTTTTTT. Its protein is CASSGAGLREKLFF.

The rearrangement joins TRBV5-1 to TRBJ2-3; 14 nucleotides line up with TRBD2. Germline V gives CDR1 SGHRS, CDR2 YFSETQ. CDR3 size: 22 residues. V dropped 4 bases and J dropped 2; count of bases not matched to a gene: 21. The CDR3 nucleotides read TGCGCCAGCAGCCCGGCCGGGACTAGCGGGGGAAGGGTCCGCCTCCCCACAGATACGCAGTATTTT. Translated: CASSPAGTSGGRVRLPTDTQYF.

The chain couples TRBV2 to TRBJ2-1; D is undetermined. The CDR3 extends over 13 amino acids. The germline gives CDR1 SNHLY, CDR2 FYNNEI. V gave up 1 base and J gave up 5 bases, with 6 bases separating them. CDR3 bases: TGTGCCAGCAGTGAAGAAGTAGACAATGAGCAGTTCTTC. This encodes CASSEEVDNEQFF.

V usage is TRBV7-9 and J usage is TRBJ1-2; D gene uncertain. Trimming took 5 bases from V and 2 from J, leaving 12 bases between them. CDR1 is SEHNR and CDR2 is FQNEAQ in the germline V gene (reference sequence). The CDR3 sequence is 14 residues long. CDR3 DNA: TGTGCCAGCAGCCGGGAGGGTTACAACTATGGCTACACCTTC. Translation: CASSREGYNYGYTF.

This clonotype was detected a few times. CDR3 protein: CASTRQSETQYF. As DNA, the CDR3 is TGTGCCAGCACCAGACAGTCAGAGACCCAGTACTTC. J is TRBJ2-7 and V is TRBV7-2, with D possibly matching TRBD1 (5 bases). TRBJ2-5 matches the DNA end more closely, so the J call is doubtful. This CDR3 contains 12 residues. Germline values: CDR1 SGHTA, CDR2 FQGNSA.

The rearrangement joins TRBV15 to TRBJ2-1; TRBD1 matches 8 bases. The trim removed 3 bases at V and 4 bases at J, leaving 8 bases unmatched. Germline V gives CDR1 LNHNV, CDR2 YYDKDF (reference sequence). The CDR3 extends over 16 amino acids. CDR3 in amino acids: CATSRGFGQGYNEQFF. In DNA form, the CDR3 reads TGTGCCACCAGCAGGGGGTTCGGACAGGGTTACAATGAGCAGTTCTTC. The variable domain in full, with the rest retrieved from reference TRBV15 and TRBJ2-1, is DAMVIQNPRYQVTQFGKPVTLSCSQTLNHNVMYWYQQKSSQAPKLLFHYYDKDFNNEADTPDNFQSRRPNTSFCFLDIRSPGLGDTAMYLCATSRGFGQGYNEQFFGPGTRLTVL.

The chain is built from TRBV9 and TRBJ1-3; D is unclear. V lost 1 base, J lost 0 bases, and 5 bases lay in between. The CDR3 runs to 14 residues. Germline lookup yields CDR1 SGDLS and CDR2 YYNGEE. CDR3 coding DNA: TGTGCCAGCAGCGTATTGGACTCTGGAAACACCATATATTTT. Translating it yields CASSVLDSGNTIYF.

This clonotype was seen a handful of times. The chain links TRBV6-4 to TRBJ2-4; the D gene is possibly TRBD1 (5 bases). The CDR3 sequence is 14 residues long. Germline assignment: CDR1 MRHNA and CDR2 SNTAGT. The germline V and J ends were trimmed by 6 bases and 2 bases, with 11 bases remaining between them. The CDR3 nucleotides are TGTGCCAGCAGCGAGACAGCCACCAAAAACATTCAGTACTTC. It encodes CASSETATKNIQYF.